The 16 T cell receptor beta chains in this list originate from one sample, sequenced in a study of T cells after posttransplantation cyclophosphamide. Treatment was busulfan-fludarabine conditioning, a marrow graft, and cyclophosphamide on days +3 and +4. Sequencing used immunoSEQ multiplex PCR; TCRdb keeps in-frame clones, though not all of them. This table holds 9,000 to 13,000 clones, roughly 80% found once. The sample consisted of PBMCs, taken after allogeneic stem cell transplant with posttransplant cyclophosphamide. These receptors all come from a female patient aged 50-59 years who received an allogeneic stem cell transplant from a related donor, was CMV-positive, and had no GVHD. Some T cells may be the graft donor's.

The J gene is TRBJ1-2, the V gene TRBV5-1; TRBD1 matches at 9 bases. Germline loops: CDR1 SGHRS, CDR2 YFSETQ. The CDR3 is 15 amino acids. With 3 bases clipped from V and 7 bases from J, the junction kept 10 bases outside the gene matches. The CDR3 sequence: CASSSGTGFISGYTF. For the CDR3, the DNA is TGCGCCAGCAGCTCCGGGACAGGGTTTATTTCTGGCTACACCTTC.

The chain recombines TRBV5-1 with TRBJ2-7, with 9 bases lining up with TRBD1. The CDR3 is made up of 16 amino acids. Germline V gives CDR1 SGHRS, CDR2 YFSETQ. V lost 2 bases, J lost 0 bases, and 6 bases stayed unmatched. This CDR3 reads CASSFFGDRDSYEQYF. DNA for the CDR3: TGCGCCAGCAGCTTTTTTGGGGACAGGGACTCCTACGAGCAGTACTTC.

The chain links TRBV4-1 to TRBJ2-7; 9 nucleotides agree with TRBD1. Germline-derived CDR1 and CDR2 are MGHRA and YSYEKL. The CDR3 covers 16 residues. Trimming removed 1 base from V and 5 bases from J; junction bases left unmatched: 9. CDR3 residues: CASSQVRRTGANEQYF. CDR3 nucleotides: TGCGCCAGCAGCCAAGTCAGAAGGACAGGGGCTAACGAGCAGTACTTC.

This sequence joins TRBV7-9 and TRBJ2-5; 11 bases line up with TRBD2. With V trimmed by 2 bases and J by 5 bases, 7 bases remained unmatched. Looked up from germline, CDR1 is SEHNR and CDR2 is FQNEAQ (reference sequence). The CDR3 spans 16 residues. CDR3 in DNA: TGTGCCAGCAGCTTAAATAGCGGGGGGGCCCGGGAGACCCAGTACTTC. The encoded protein is CASSLNSGGARETQYF.

CDR3 bases: TGTGCCATCAGCGGGGGGACCTCGGCGCCAACTAATGAAAAACTGTTTTTT. It specifies CAISGGTSAPTNEKLFF. The rearrangement uses TRBV10-3 and TRBJ1-4; D possibly corresponds to TRBD1 (5 bases). This CDR3 is 17 amino acids long. V was cut by 6 bases and J by 0 bases, with 17 bases left in between. CDR1 ENHRY and CDR2 SYGVKD come from the germline V gene.

V usage is TRBV6-5 and J usage is TRBJ2-7; the D gene is possibly TRBD2 (5 bases). V was shortened by 5 bases and J by 3 bases, with 14 bases between the two germline ends. Germline CDR1 MNHEY, CDR2 SVGAGI. CDR3 size: 14 residues. This CDR3 is CASSNEGEVYEQYF. In DNA form, the CDR3 reads TGTGCCAGCAGTAATGAGGGAGAAGTCTACGAGCAGTACTTC.

This chain connects TRBV4-2 to TRBJ2-5; 9 bases match TRBD1. The CDR3 is 16 residues long. The junction had 8 bases not matched to a gene; V was cut back by 2 bases and J by 4 bases. CDR1 is LGHNA, CDR2 YNFKEQ, per germline. CDR3 residues: CASSQRDTGGPETQYF. CDR3 in DNA: TGTGCCAGCAGCCAAAGGGATACAGGGGGCCCAGAGACCCAGTACTTC.

This clone was seen a single time. J is TRBJ2-3 and V is TRBV14; possible D gene TRBD2, 6 bases. V was shortened by 0 bases and J by 0 bases, with 10 bases between the two germline ends. This CDR3 contains 16 residues. In germline, CDR1 is SGHDN, CDR2 FVKESK. The chain's CDR3 is CASSQDLARSTDTQYF. The DNA for the CDR3 is TGTGCCAGCAGCCAAGATCTAGCGAGAAGCACAGATACGCAGTATTTT.

The rearrangement links TRBV11-1 to TRBJ2-7, with a tentative D call TRBD2 (5 bases). V was clipped by 2 bases and J by 0 bases, with 8 bases between them. The length of the CDR3 is 14 residues. Germline values: CDR1 SGHAT, CDR2 FQDESV (reference sequence). CDR3 nucleotide sequence: TGTGCCAGCAGCTTATTCCGGGACTCCTACGAGCAGTACTTC. It yields the protein CASSLFRDSYEQYF.

The J gene is TRBJ2-4, the V gene TRBV19; the match to TRBD1 covers 7 bases. Per the germline V gene, CDR1 is LNHDA and CDR2 is SQIVND (reference sequence). This CDR3 contains 16 residues. CDR3 region: CAVRDSHGVAKNIQYF. DNA for the CDR3: TGTGCTGTCCGGGACAGCCACGGGGTAGCCAAAAACATTCAGTACTTC.

This clone was detected a few times. V usage is TRBV2 and J usage is TRBJ2-7, with D maybe TRBD1 (5 bases). V was clipped by 3 bases and J by 3 bases, with 18 bases between them. Germline lookup yields CDR1 SNHLY and CDR2 FYNNEI. The CDR3 spans 16 residues. DNA for the CDR3: TGTGCCAGCAGTGAGTCGGCGGCAGGGATGGGCTACGAGCAGTACTTC. Encoded protein: CASSESAAGMGYEQYF.

The genes are TRBV30 and TRBJ2-1, with TRBD2 matching 8 bases. Germline-derived CDR1 and CDR2 are GTSNPN and SVGIG (reference sequence). Trimming took 4 bases from V and 12 from J; bases not matched to a gene: 14. There are 14 residues in the CDR3. For the CDR3, the DNA is TGTGCCTGGAAGGGGGGATCGGGGGGGGCGCTGCAGTTCTTC. Translating gives CAWKGGSGGALQFF.

The chain uses TRBV5-6 and TRBJ2-5; D remains unclear. Germline V lookup: CDR1 SGHDT, CDR2 YYEEEE. Trimming cost V 4 bases and J 0 bases, with 13 bases left between them. The CDR3 has 15 residues. CDR3 nucleotide sequence: TGTGCCAGCAGCCCCTCCCCCGGGTACCAAGAGACCCAGTACTTC. This codes for CASSPSPGYQETQYF.

The CDR3 DNA follows: TGTGCCAGCAGCCCACGGACTAGCGGGGGCCCACAAGAGACCCAGTACTTC. This encodes CASSPRTSGGPQETQYF. The chain recombines TRBV4-2 with TRBJ2-5; 13 bases line up with TRBD2. V trimming: 4 bases; J trimming: 2 bases; junction bases outside the gene matches: 7. This CDR3 has 17 amino acids. Germline-derived CDR1 and CDR2 are LGHNA and YNFKEQ.

V is TRBV6-6 and J is TRBJ1-5, with D maybe TRBD1 (6 bases). This CDR3 spans 16 amino acids. Trimming shortened V by 4 bases and J by 6 bases, and 19 bases separated the two germline ends. The V gene's germline CDR1 is MNHNY and CDR2 SVGAGI (reference sequence). CDR3 amino acids: CASSWGQDPQGQPQHF. The CDR3 DNA reads as TGTGCCAGCAGTTGGGGGCAGGACCCCCAGGGTCAGCCCCAGCATTTT.

This chain connects TRBV2 to TRBJ2-2; TRBD2 matches at 14 bases. The CDR3 sequence is 16 residues long. Germline V gene data show CDR1 as SNHLY and CDR2 as FYNNEI. V lost 6 bases and J lost 7; bases outside the gene matches: 7. The CDR3 sequence is CASRATSGGGGGELFF. For the CDR3, the DNA is TGTGCCAGCAGGGCGACTAGCGGGGGGGGCGGCGGGGAGCTGTTTTTT. The variable domain in full, with the rest retrieved from reference TRBV2 and TRBJ2-2, is EPEVTQTPSHQVTQMGQEVILRCVPISNHLYFYWYRQILGQKVEFLVSFYNNEISEKSEIFDDQFSVERPDGSNFTLKIRSTKLEDSAMYFCASRATSGGGGGELFFGEGSRLTVL.